This T cell receptor (beta chain) was profiled in a study of T cells in Graves' hyperthyroidism and ophthalmopathy. Study as a whole: Peripheral blood sampling occurred at initial diagnosis, before any treatment.

It was RNA transcripts that yielded the amplified TCR beta CDR3 regions. Researchers ran a first-round RT-PCR on the TCR CDR3 using the HTBI primer set. Using its own MiXCR run on the multiplex PCR reads, TCRdb lists one record per CDR3 protein. Of about 210,000 distinct CDR3 sequences in the sample, roughly 15% are singletons; the top ten hold roughly 50%. The hyperthyroidism was newly diagnosed and had lasted under 2 months; the patients were aged 18 to 65. V lost 3 bases, J lost 3 bases, and 16 bases stayed unmatched. The CDR3 loop spans 19 amino acids. In germline, CDR1 is KGHSH, CDR2 LQKENI. This sequence was found in a man aged 50 or older with Graves' hyperthyroidism. The specimen sequenced was blood. V is TRBV18 and J is TRBJ1-5; 8 positions match TRBD1. For the CDR3, the DNA is TGTGCCAGCTCACCTGCCGGGACAGGCGGCCCAAGGGCCAATCAGCCCCAGCATTTT. This encodes CASSPAGTGGPRANQPQHF.